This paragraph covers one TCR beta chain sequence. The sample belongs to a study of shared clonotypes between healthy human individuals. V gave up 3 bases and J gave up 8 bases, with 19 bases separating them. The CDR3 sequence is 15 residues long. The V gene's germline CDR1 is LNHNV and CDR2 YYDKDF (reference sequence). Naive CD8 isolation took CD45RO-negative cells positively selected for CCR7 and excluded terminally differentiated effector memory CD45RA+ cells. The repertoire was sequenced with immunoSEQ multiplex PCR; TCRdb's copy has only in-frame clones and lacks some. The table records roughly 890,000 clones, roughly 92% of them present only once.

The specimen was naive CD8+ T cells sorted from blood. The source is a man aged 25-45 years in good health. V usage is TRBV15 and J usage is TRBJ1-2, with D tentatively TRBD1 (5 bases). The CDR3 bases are TGTGCCACCAGCAGGGAATCCGGGGGGGTAGTAGGCTACACCTTC. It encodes CATSRESGGVVGYTF.